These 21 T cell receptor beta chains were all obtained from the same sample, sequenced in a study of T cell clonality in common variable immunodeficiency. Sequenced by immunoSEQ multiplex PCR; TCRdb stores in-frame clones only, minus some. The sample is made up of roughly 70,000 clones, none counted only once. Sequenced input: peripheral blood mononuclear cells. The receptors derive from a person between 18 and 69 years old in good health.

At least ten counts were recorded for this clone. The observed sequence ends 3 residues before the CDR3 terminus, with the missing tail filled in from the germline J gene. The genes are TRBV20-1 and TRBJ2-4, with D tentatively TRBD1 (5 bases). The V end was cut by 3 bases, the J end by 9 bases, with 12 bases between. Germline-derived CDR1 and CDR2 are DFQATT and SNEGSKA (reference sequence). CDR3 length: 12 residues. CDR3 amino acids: CSARAQGTIQYF. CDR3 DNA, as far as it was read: TGCAGTGCTAGGGCGCAGGGCACCATT.

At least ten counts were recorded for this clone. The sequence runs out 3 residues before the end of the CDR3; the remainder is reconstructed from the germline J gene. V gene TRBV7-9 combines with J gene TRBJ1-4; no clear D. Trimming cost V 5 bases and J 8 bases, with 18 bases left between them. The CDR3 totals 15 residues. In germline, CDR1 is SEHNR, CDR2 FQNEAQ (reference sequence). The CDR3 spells CASSPLQDQREKLFF. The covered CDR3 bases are TGTGCCAGCAGCCCCCTCCAGGATCAACGCGAAAAA.

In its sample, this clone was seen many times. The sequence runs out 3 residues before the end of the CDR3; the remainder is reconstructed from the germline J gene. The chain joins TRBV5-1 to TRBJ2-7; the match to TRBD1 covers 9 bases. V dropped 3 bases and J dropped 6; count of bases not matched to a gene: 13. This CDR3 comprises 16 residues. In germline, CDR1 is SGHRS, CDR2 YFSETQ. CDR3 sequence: CASSSLQGAMGSEQYF. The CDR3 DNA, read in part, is TGCGCCAGCAGCTCATTACAGGGGGCGATGGGGAGCGAG.

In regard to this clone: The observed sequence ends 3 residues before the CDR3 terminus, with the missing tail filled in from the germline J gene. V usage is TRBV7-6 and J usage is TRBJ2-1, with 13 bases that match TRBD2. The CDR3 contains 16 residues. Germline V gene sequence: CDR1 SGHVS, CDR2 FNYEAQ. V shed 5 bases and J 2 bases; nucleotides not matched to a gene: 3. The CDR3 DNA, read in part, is TGTGCCAGCAGCGAACTAGCGGGGGGGGCCTACAATGAG. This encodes CASSELAGGAYNE. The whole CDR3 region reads CASSELAGGAYNEQFF.

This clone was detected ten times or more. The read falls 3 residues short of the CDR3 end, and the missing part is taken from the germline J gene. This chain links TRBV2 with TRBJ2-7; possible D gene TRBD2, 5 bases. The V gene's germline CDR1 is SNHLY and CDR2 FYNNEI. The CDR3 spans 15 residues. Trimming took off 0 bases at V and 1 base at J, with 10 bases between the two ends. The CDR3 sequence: CASSEALLASYEQYF. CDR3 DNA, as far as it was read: TGTGCCAGCAGTGAAGCGCTTCTAGCTTCCTACGAG. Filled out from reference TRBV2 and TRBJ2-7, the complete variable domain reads EPEVTQTPSHQVTQMGQEVILRCVPISNHLYFYWYRQILGQKVEFLVSFYNNEISEKSEIFDDQFSVERPDGSNFTLKIRSTKLEDSAMYFCASSEALLASYEQYFGPGTRLTVT.

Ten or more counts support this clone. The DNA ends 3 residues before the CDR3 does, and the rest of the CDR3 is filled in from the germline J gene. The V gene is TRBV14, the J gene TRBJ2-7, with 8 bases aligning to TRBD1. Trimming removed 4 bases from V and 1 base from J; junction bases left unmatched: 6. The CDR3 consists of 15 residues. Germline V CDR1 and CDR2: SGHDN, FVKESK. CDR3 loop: CASSLRDRQSYEQYF. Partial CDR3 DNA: TGTGCCAGCAGCCTGCGGGACAGGCAATCCTACGAG.

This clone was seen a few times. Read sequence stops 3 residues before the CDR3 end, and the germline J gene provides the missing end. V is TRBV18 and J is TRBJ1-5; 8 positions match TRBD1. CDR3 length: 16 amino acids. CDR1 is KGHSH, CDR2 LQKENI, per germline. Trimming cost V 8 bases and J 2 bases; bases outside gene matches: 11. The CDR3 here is CASTLQGASGNQPQHF. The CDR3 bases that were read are TGTGCCAGCACCTTGCAGGGGGCGAGTGGCAATCAGCCC. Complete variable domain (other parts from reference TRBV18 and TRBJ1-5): NAGVMQNPRHLVRRRGQEARLRCSPMKGHSHVYWYRQLPEEGLKFMVYLQKENIIDESGMPKERFSAEFPKEGPSILRIQQVVRGDSAAYFCASTLQGASGNQPQHFGDGTRLSIL.

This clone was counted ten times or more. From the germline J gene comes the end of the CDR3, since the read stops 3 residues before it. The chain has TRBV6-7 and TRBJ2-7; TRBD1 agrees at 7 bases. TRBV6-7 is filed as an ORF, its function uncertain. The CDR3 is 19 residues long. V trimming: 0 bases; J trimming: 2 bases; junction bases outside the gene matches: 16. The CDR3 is CASSYSGPPGQQVPYEQYF. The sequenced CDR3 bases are TGTGCCAGCAGTTACTCGGGCCCGCCGGGACAGCAAGTTCCCTACGAG.

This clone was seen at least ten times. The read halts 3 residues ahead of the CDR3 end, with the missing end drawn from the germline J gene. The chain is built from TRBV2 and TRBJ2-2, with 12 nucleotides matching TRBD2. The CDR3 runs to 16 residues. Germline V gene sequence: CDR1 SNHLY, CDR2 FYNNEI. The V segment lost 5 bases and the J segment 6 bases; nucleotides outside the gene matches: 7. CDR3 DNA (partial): TGTGCCAGCAGTTGGACTAGCGGGATCGGTTCCGGGGAG. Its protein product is CASSWTSGIGSGE. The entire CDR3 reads CASSWTSGIGSGELFF. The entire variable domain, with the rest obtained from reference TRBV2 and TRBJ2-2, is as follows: EPEVTQTPSHQVTQMGQEVILRCVPISNHLYFYWYRQILGQKVEFLVSFYNNEISEKSEIFDDQFSVERPDGSNFTLKIRSTKLEDSAMYFCASSWTSGIGSGELFFGEGSRLTVL.

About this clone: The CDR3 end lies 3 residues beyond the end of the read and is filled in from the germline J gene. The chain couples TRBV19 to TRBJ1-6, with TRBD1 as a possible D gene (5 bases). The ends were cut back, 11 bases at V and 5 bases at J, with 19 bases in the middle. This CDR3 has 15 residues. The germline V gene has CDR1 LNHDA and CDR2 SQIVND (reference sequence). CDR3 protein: CACKEGRGNNSPLHF. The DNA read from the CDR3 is TGTGCCTGCAAAGAAGGGCGGGGGAATAATTCACCC.

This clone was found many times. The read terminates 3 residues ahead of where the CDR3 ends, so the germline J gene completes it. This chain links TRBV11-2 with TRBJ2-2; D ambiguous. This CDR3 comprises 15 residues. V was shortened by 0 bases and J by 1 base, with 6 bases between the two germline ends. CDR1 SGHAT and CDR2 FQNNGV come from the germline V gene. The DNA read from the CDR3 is TGTGCCAGCAGCTTAGATCCCCGGAACACCGGGGAG. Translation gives CASSLDPRNTGE. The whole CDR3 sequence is CASSLDPRNTGELFF.

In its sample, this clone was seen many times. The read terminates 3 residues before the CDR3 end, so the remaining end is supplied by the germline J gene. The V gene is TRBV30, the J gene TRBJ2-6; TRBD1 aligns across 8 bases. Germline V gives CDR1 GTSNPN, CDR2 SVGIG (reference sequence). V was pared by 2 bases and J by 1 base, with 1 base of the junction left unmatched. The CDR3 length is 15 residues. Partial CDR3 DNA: TGTGCCTGGAGTAGGACAGGGTCTGGGGCCAACGTC. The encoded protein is CAWSRTGSGANV. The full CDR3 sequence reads CAWSRTGSGANVLTF. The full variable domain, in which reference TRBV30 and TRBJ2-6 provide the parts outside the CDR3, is SQTIHQWPATLVQPVGSPLSLECTVEGTSNPNLYWYRQAAGRGLQLLFYSVGIGQISSEVPQNLSASRPQDRQFILSSKKLLLSDSGFYLCAWSRTGSGANVLTFGAGSRLTVL.

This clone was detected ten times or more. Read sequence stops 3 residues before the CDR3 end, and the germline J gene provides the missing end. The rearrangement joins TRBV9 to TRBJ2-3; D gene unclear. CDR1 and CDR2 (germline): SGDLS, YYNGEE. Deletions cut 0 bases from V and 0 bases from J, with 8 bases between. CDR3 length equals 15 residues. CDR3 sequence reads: CASSVDPGSTDTQYF. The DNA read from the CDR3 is TGTGCCAGCAGCGTAGACCCCGGGAGCACAGATACG.

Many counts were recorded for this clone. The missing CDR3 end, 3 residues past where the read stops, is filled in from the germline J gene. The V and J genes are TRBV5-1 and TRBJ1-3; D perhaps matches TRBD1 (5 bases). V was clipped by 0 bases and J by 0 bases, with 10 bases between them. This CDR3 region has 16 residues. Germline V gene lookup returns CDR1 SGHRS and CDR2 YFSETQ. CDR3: CASSLEAGLSGNTIYF. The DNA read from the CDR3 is TGCGCCAGCAGCTTGGAAGCAGGGCTCTCTGGAAACACC. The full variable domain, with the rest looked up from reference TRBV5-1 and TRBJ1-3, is KAGVTQTPRYLIKTRGQQVTLSCSPISGHRSVSWYQQTPGQGLQFLFEYFSETQRNKGNFPGRFSGRQFSNSRSEMNVSTLELGDSALYLCASSLEAGLSGNTIYFGEGSWLTVV.

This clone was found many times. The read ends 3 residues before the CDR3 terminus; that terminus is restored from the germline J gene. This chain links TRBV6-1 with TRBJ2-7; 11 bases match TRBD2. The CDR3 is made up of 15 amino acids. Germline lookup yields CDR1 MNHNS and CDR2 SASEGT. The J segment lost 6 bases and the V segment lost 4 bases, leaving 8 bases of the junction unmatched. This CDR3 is CASSASSGRAREQYF. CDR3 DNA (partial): TGTGCCAGCAGTGCCAGTAGCGGGAGGGCTCGCGAG.

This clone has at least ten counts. The CDR3 here is CASSLMGLSYTQYF. The part of the CDR3 DNA that was read is TGTGCCAGCAGCTTAATGGGGCTATCTTATACG. The V gene is TRBV7-3, the J gene TRBJ2-3; possibly TRBD1 for D (5 bases). Read sequence stops 3 residues before the CDR3 end, and the germline J gene provides the missing end. The length of the CDR3 is 14 residues. The V gene's germline CDR1 is SGHTA and CDR2 FQGTGA. V lost 1 base, J lost 7 bases, and 12 bases lay in between.

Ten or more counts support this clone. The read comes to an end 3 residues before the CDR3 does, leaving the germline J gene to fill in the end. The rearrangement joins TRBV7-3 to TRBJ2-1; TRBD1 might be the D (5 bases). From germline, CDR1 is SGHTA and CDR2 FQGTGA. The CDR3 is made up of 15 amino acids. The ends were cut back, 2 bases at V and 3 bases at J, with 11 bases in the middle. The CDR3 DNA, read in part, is TGTGCCAGCAGCTTAGATATAGGGGACTACAATGAG. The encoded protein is CASSLDIGDYNE. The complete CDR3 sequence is CASSLDIGDYNEQFF.

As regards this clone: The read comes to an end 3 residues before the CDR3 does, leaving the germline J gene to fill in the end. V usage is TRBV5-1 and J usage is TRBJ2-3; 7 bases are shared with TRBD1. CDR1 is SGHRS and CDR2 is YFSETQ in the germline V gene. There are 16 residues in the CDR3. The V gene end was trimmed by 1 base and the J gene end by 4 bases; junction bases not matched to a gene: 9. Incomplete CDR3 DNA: TGCGCCAGCAGCTTGACGGCAGGGGGACAGTCAGATACG. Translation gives CASSLTAGGQSDT. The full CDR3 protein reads CASSLTAGGQSDTQYF.

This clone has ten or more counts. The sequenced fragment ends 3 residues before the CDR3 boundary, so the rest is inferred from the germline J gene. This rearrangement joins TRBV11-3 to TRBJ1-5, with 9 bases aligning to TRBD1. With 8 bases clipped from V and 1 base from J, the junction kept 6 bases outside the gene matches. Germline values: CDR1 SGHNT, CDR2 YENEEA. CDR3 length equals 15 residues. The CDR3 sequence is CASGRTGASNQPQHF. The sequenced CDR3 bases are TGTGCCAGCGGCCGGACAGGGGCGAGCAATCAGCCC.

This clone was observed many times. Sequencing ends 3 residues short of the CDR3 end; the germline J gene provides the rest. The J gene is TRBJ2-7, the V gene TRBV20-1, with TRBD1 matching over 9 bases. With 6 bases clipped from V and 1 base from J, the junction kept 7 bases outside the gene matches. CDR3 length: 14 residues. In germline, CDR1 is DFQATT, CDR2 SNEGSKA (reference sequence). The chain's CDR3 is CSASDRGISYEQYF. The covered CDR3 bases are TGCAGTGCCTCAGACAGGGGGATTTCCTACGAG.

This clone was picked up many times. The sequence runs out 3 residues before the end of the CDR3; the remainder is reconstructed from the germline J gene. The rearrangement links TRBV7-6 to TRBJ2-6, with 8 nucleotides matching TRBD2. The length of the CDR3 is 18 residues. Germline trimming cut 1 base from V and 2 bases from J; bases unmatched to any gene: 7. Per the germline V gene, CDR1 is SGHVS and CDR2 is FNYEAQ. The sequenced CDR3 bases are TGTGCCAGCAGCTTAGTATTAGGACTAGCAGCTGGGGCCAACGTC. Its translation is CASSLVLGLAAGANV. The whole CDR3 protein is CASSLVLGLAAGANVLTF. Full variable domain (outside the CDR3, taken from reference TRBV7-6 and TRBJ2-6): GAGVSQSPRYKVTKRGQDVALRCDPISGHVSLYWYRQALGQGPEFLTYFNYEAQQDKSGLPNDRFSAERPEGSISTLTIQRTEQRDSAMYRCASSLVLGLAAGANVLTFGAGSRLTVL.